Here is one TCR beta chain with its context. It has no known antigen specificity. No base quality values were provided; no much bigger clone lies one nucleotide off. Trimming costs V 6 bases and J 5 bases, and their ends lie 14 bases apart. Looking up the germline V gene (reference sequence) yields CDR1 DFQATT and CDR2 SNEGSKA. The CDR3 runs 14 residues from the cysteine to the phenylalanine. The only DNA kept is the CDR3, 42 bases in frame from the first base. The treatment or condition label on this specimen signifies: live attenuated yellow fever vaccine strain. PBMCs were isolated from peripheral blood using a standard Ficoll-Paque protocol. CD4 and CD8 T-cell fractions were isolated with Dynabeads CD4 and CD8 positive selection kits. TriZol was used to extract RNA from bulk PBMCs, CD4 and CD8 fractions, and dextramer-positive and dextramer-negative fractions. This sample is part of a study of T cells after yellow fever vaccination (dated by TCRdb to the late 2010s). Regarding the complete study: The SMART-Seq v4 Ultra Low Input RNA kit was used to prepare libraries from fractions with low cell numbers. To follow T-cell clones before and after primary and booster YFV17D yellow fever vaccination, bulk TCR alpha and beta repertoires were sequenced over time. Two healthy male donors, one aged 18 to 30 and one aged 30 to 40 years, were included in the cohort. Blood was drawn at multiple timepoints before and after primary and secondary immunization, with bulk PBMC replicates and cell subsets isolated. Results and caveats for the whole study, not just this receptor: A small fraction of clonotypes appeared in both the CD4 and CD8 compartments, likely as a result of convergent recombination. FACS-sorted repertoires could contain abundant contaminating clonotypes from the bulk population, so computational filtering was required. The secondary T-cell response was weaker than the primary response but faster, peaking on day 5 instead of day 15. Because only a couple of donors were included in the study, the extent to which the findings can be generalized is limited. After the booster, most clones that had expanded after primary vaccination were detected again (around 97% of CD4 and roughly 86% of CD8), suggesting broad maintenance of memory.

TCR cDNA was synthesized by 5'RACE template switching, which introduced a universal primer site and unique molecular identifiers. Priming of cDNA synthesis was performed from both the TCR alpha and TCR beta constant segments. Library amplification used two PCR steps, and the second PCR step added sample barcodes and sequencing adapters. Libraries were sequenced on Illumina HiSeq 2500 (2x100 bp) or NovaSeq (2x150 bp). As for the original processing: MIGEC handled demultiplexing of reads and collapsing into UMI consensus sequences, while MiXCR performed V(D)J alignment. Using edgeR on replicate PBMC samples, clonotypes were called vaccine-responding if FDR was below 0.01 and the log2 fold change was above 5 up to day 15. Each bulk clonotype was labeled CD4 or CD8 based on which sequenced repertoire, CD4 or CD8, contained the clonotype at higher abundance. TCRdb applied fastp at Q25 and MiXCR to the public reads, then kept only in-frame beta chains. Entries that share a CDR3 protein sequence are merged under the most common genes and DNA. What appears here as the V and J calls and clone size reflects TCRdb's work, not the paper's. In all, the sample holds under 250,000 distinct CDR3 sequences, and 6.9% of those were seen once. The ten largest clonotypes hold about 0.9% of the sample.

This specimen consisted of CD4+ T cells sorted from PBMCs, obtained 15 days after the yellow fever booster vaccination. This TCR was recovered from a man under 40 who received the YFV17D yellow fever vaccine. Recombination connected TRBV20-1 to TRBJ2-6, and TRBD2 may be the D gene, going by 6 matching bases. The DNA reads TGCAGTGCCACGACTAGATCTTGGGCCAACGTCCTGACTTTC. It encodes CSATTRSWANVLTF.